Below, 24 T cell receptor beta chains from the same sample are listed, as sequenced in a study of cytomegalovirus exposure and HLA in healthy donors. PCR involved 60 Vbeta and 13 Jbeta primers. The table came from immunoSEQ multiplex PCR; TCRdb's copy has only in-frame clones and leaves some out. The table has 150,000 to 200,000 clones, around three quarters seen once. The material sequenced was PBMCs. The receptor source for this set is a woman aged 45 to 65 in good health and CMV-seronegative.

This clone was recorded a few times. A much larger clone sits a single nucleotide away, making a read error possible. The chain recombines TRBV4-2 with TRBJ2-2, with D tentatively TRBD2 (6 bases). The CDR3 covers 14 residues. Germline V gene sequence: CDR1 LGHNA, CDR2 YNFKEQ. The CDR3 DNA follows: TGTGCCGGCAGCCAAGGCGGGGACACCGGGGAGCTGTTTTTT. It encodes CAGSQGGDTGELFF.

The chain recombines TRBV6-1 with TRBJ1-4; D call uncertain. The CDR3 is 13 amino acids. Germline V gives CDR1 MNHNS, CDR2 SASEGT. The V gene lost 6 bases and the J gene lost 3 bases, with 8 bases spanning the gap. In DNA form, the CDR3 reads TGTGCCAGCAGGCTACGGGCTAATGAAAAACTGTTTTTT. As protein: CASRLRANEKLFF.

This clone occurred a few times. This rearrangement joins TRBV2 to TRBJ2-3; no definite D call. Trimming pared 6 bases from V and 0 bases from J, leaving 4 bases between. This CDR3 contains 12 residues. CDR1 and CDR2 from the germline V gene are SNHLY and FYNNEI. DNA of the CDR3: TGTGCCAGCAGCAAAAGCACAGATACGCAGTATTTT. Amino acid sequence: CASSKSTDTQYF. The full variable domain, in which reference TRBV2 and TRBJ2-3 provide the parts outside the CDR3, is EPEVTQTPSHQVTQMGQEVILRCVPISNHLYFYWYRQILGQKVEFLVSFYNNEISEKSEIFDDQFSVERPDGSNFTLKIRSTKLEDSAMYFCASSKSTDTQYFGPGTRLTVL.

The J gene is TRBJ2-2, the V gene TRBV18; D is possibly TRBD2 (5 bases). This CDR3 has 16 amino acids. The V gene lost 1 base and the J gene lost 1 base, with 10 bases spanning the gap. CDR1 is KGHSH, CDR2 LQKENI, per germline. The CDR3 sequence is CASSPRRAGNTGELFF. CDR3 sequence (DNA): TGTGCCAGCTCACCACGCCGGGCGGGGAACACCGGGGAGCTGTTTTTT.

The gene calls are TRBV10-3 and TRBJ2-1; TRBD2 matches 9 bases. The length of the CDR3 is 16 residues. The V and J ends lost 4 bases and 9 bases, in that order; junction bases with no gene match: 13. Germline V lookup: CDR1 ENHRY, CDR2 SYGVKD. The CDR3 reads CAISVGHVAGASEQFF. Here the CDR3 DNA reads TGTGCCATCAGTGTGGGACATGTAGCGGGAGCGAGTGAGCAGTTCTTC.

The chain combines TRBV7-2 with TRBJ1-1; D is unclear. The CDR3 runs 15 residues. Trimming took off 1 base at V and 2 bases at J, with 11 bases between the two ends. The germline V gene has CDR1 SGHTA and CDR2 FQGNSA. CDR3 nucleotides: TGTGCCAGCAGCTTAGTTCGGTCTAGCAACACTGAAGCTTTCTTT. Its protein is CASSLVRSSNTEAFF.

This clone has a single count. This sequence joins TRBV18 and TRBJ2-5; 11 bases agree with TRBD1. The CDR3 has 15 residues. Losses at the gene ends were 5 bases for V and 2 bases for J; bases not matched to a gene: 4. Per the germline V gene, CDR1 is KGHSH and CDR2 is LQKENI. CDR3 sequence (DNA): TGTGCCAGCTCAACGGACAGGGGGCAGCAAGAGACCCAGTACTTC. Translation: CASSTDRGQQETQYF.

The chain is built from TRBV9 and TRBJ2-3; 10 bases align to TRBD1. Germline CDR1 reads SGDLS; CDR2 reads YYNGEE. The length of the CDR3 is 15 residues. Losses at the gene ends were 4 bases for V and 2 bases for J; bases not matched to a gene: 4. The CDR3, as DNA: TGTGCCAGCAGCTCAGGGACAGGGGTCACAGATACGCAGTATTTT. It encodes CASSSGTGVTDTQYF.

The gene calls are TRBV2 and TRBJ1-5, with 7 positions matching TRBD1. Germline CDR1 reads SNHLY; CDR2 reads FYNNEI. V lost 8 bases to trimming and J lost 4 bases; unmatched junction nucleotides: 8. CDR3 length equals 14 residues. CDR3 amino acids: CASQLTGNNQPQHF. The DNA for the CDR3 is TGTGCCAGCCAATTGACAGGGAATAATCAGCCCCAGCATTTT.

This clone has a single count. The chain is built from TRBV11-3 and TRBJ2-2, with 12 positions matching TRBD2. CDR3 length: 16 amino acids. Germline assignment: CDR1 SGHNT and CDR2 YENEEA. Unmatched junction bases numbered 3, after V lost 0 bases and J lost 7 bases. In nucleotides, the CDR3 is TGTGCCAGCAGCTTAGAACTAGCGGGAGGTGACGGGGAGCTGTTTTTT. Its protein product is CASSLELAGGDGELFF. The full variable domain, with the rest looked up from reference TRBV11-3 and TRBJ2-2, is EAGVVQSPRYKIIEKKQPVAFWCNPISGHNTLYWYLQNLGQGPELLIRYENEEAVDDSQLPKDRFSAERLKGVDSTLKIQPAELGDSAVYLCASSLELAGGDGELFFGEGSRLTVL.

The rearrangement joins TRBV7-9 to TRBJ1-1, with D possibly being TRBD1 (5 bases). The V and J ends lost 7 bases and 4 bases respectively, with 22 bases between them. The CDR3 has 16 amino acids. Germline CDR1 is SEHNR and CDR2 is FQNEAQ (reference sequence). The CDR3: CASTLSGGRGRTEAFF. The CDR3 nucleotides are TGTGCCAGCACCCTTTCCGGGGGACGGGGACGCACTGAAGCTTTCTTT. The full variable domain, completed using reference TRBV7-9 and TRBJ1-1, is DTGVSQNPRHKITKRGQNVTFRCDPISEHNRLYWYRQTLGQGPEFLTYFQNEAQLEKSRLLSDRFSAERPKGSFSTLEIQRTEQGDSAMYLCASTLSGGRGRTEAFFGQGTRLTVV.

The count of this clone is one. CDR3 sequence: CASSEVLAGSTGELFF. The CDR3 nucleotides are TGTGCCAGCAGTGAAGTACTAGCGGGGTCCACCGGGGAGCTGTTTTTT. The J gene is TRBJ2-2, the V gene TRBV2; 10 bases agree with TRBD2. V shed 1 base and J 4 bases; nucleotides not matched to a gene: 3. Germline loops: CDR1 SNHLY, CDR2 FYNNEI. This CDR3 comprises 16 residues.

The V and J genes are TRBV5-1 and TRBJ2-4, with 7 bases identical to TRBD2. Losses at the gene ends were 2 bases for V and 3 bases for J; bases not matched to a gene: 5. The germline V gene encodes CDR1 SGHRS and CDR2 YFSETQ. The CDR3 is 15 amino acids. The CDR3 nucleotides read TGCGCCAGCAGCTTATATGGGGGGGGCAAAAACATTCAGTACTTC. Translation: CASSLYGGGKNIQYF.

The V call is TRBV11-2, the J call TRBJ2-2; 7 bases match TRBD1. Trimming took 5 bases from V and 3 from J; bases not matched to a gene: 9. This CDR3 has 16 residues. Looked up from germline, CDR1 is SGHAT and CDR2 is FQNNGV. The CDR3 sequence is CASSPRTGWDTGELFF. The CDR3 DNA is TGTGCCAGCAGCCCGAGGACAGGTTGGGACACCGGGGAGCTGTTTTTT. Full variable domain (missing parts from reference TRBV11-2 and TRBJ2-2): EAGVAQSPRYKIIEKRQSVAFWCNPISGHATLYWYQQILGQGPKLLIQFQNNGVVDDSQLPKDRFSAERLKGVDSTLKIQPAKLEDSAVYLCASSPRTGWDTGELFFGEGSRLTVL.

The chain links TRBV27 to TRBJ2-7; TRBD1 matches at 7 bases. Germline V gives CDR1 MNHEY, CDR2 SMNVEV (reference sequence). The V and J ends lost 6 bases and 0 bases, in that order; junction bases with no gene match: 11. There are 16 residues in the CDR3. The CDR3 nucleotides are TGTGCCAGCAGAGCCGGGACAGCCGAACTCTCCTACGAGCAGTACTTC. Translated, it gives CASRAGTAELSYEQYF.

The rearrangement joins TRBV28 to TRBJ1-4; maybe TRBD1 (6 bases). CDR3 length: 13 residues. The germline CDR1 and CDR2 sequences are MDHEN and SYDVKM. Trimming pared 11 bases from V and 1 base from J, leaving 11 bases between. The CDR3 bases are TGTGCCGCGAACAGGGAAACTAATGAAAAACTGTTTTTT. Translating it yields CAANRETNEKLFF.

V gene TRBV27 combines with J gene TRBJ2-5; 8 nucleotides align to TRBD2. The last part of the DNA fits TRBJ2-7 better; the J call may be wrong. This CDR3 has 14 residues. Germline V gene data show CDR1 as MNHEY and CDR2 as SMNVEV (reference sequence). The CDR3 nucleotides are TGTGCCAGCAGCCCCTCCCCTAGCGGGTACGAGCAGTACTTC. Amino acids: CASSPSPSGYEQYF.

This chain links TRBV7-3 with TRBJ2-1, with D possibly TRBD2 on 6 matching bases. With 4 bases removed from V and 2 bases from J, the gap between germline ends came to 18 bases. CDR3 size: 17 residues. In germline, CDR1 is SGHTA, CDR2 FQGTGA. The CDR3 sequence is CASSSQARGLPYNEQFF. The DNA of the CDR3 is TGTGCCAGCAGCTCCCAGGCCCGGGGACTCCCCTACAATGAGCAGTTCTTC.

This chain links TRBV4-3 with TRBJ1-3, with D maybe TRBD1 (5 bases). Germline loops: CDR1 LGHNA, CDR2 YSLEER. The CDR3 extends over 15 amino acids. Trimming cost V 0 bases and J 3 bases, with 9 bases left between them. The CDR3 nucleotides are TGCGCCAGCAGCCAAGACAGGGAAATTGGAAACACCATATATTTT. It encodes CASSQDREIGNTIYF.

The sample holds one count of this clone. This sample includes further DNA sequences coding for the same CDR3. The rearrangement uses TRBV5-1 and TRBJ1-6; 8 positions match TRBD1. The germline V gene encodes CDR1 SGHRS and CDR2 YFSETQ. V lost 0 bases, J lost 8 bases, and 7 bases stayed unmatched. The CDR3 length is 16 residues. As DNA, the CDR3 is TGCGCCAGCAGCTTGGTAACAGGGGGTAATTATTCACCCCTCCACTTT. Protein product: CASSLVTGGNYSPLHF.

The genes are TRBV7-9 and TRBJ1-2; D is unclear. The length of the CDR3 is 14 residues. In germline, CDR1 is SEHNR, CDR2 FQNEAQ (reference sequence). Deletions cut 6 bases from V and 8 bases from J, with 19 bases between. As DNA, the CDR3 is TGTGCCAGCAGTCCCCGGGTAGCTGGAGGGGGCTACACCTTC. This codes for CASSPRVAGGGYTF.

The V and J genes are TRBV28 and TRBJ1-2; D not resolved. The CDR3 covers 12 residues. V shed 7 bases and J shed 5 bases, with 11 bases lying between them. Germline assignment: CDR1 MDHEN and CDR2 SYDVKM. CDR3 amino acids: CASNKEDYGYTF. The CDR3 DNA is TGTGCCAGCAACAAAGAGGATTATGGCTACACCTTC.

This chain joins TRBV7-2 and TRBJ1-1; 7 nucleotides line up with TRBD1. The trim removed 5 bases at V and 6 bases at J, leaving 9 bases unmatched. Germline CDR1 SGHTA, CDR2 FQGNSA. This CDR3 region has 14 residues. CDR3 coding DNA: TGTGCCAGCAGCAAAGGGGGCGTACGGGCTGAAGCTTTCTTT. Translated, it gives CASSKGGVRAEAFF.

The chain links TRBV28 to TRBJ2-5; maybe TRBD1 (5 bases). TRBJ2-7 matches the DNA end more closely, so the J call is doubtful. From germline, CDR1 is MDHEN and CDR2 SYDVKM. The CDR3 spans 15 residues. The DNA of the CDR3 is TGTGCCAGCAGTTCCCAGGACATCGGATCCTACGAGCAGTACTTC. Residues: CASSSQDIGSYEQYF.